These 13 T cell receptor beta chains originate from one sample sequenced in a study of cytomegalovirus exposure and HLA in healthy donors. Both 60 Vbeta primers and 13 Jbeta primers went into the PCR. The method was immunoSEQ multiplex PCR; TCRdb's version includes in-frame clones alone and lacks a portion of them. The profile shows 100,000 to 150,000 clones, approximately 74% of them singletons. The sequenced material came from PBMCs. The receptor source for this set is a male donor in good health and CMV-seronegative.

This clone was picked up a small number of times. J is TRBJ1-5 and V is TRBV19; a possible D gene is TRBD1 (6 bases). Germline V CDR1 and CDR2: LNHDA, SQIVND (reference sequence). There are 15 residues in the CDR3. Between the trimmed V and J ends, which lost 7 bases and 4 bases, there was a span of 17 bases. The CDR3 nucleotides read TGTGCCAGTAATCCTGCCAGGGGAGGGAATCAGCCCCAGCATTTT. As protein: CASNPARGGNQPQHF.

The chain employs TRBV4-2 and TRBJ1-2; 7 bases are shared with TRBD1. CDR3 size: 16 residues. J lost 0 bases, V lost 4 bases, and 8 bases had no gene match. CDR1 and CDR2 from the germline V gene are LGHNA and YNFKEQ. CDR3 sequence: CASSRSQGVSNYGYTF. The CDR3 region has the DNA TGTGCCAGCAGCCGCTCCCAGGGGGTATCTAACTATGGCTACACCTTC.

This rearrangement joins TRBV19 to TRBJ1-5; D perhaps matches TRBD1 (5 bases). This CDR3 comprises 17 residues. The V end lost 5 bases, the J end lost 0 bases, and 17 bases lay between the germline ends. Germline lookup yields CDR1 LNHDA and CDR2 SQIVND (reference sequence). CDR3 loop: CASSVSTVVYSNQPQHF. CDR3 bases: TGTGCCAGTAGTGTTTCGACAGTGGTATATAGCAATCAGCCCCAGCATTTT.

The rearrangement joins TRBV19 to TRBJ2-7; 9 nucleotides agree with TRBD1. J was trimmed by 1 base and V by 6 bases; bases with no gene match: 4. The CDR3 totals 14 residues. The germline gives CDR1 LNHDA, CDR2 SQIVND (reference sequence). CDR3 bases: TGTGCCAGTAGGGAGACAGGGGGGTCCTACGAGCAGTACTTC. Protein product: CASRETGGSYEQYF.

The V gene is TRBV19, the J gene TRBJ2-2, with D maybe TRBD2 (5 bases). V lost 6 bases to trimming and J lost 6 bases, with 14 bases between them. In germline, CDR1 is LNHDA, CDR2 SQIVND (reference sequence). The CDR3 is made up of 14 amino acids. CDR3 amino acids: CASRPGNSPGELFF. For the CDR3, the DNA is TGTGCCAGTAGGCCCGGGAATTCCCCCGGGGAGCTGTTTTTT. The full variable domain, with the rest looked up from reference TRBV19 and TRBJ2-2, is DGGITQSPKYLFRKEGQNVTLSCEQNLNHDAMYWYRQDPGQGLRLIYYSQIVNDFQKGDIAEGYSVSREKKESFPLTVTSAQKNPTAFYLCASRPGNSPGELFFGEGSRLTVL.

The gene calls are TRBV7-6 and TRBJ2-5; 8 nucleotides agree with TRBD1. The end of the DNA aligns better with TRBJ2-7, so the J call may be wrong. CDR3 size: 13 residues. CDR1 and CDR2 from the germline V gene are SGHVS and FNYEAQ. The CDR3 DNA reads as TGTGCCAGCAGCATGGGACAGGCGTACGAGCAGTACTTC. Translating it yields CASSMGQAYEQYF.

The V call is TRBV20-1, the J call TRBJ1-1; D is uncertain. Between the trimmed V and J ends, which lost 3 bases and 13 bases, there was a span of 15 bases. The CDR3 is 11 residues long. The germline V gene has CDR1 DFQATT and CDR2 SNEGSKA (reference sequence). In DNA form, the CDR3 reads TGCAGTGCTAGGGCCCTCGACCGGGGTTTCTTT. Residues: CSARALDRGFF.

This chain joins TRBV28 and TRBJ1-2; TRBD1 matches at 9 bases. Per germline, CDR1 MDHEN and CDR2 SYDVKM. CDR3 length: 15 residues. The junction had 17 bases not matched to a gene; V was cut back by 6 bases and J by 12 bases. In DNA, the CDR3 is TGTGCCAGCAGCCTTGGGGGACAGGGAGTTGGTAAGAACACCTTC. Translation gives CASSLGGQGVGKNTF.

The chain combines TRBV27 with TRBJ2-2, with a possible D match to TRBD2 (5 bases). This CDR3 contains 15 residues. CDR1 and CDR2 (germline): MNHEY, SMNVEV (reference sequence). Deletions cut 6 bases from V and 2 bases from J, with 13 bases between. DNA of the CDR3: TGTGCCAGCAGAGAAGAGGGATTTAACACCGGGGAGCTGTTTTTT. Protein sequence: CASREEGFNTGELFF.

DNA of the CDR3: TGTGCCAGCAGTTTATGGCGGGTAACACACACCGGGGAGCTGTTTTTT. Protein sequence: CASSLWRVTHTGELFF. This chain links TRBV28 with TRBJ2-2, with D maybe TRBD2 (5 bases). V gave up 0 bases and J gave up 3 bases, with 11 bases separating them. The length of the CDR3 is 16 residues. In germline, CDR1 is MDHEN, CDR2 SYDVKM.

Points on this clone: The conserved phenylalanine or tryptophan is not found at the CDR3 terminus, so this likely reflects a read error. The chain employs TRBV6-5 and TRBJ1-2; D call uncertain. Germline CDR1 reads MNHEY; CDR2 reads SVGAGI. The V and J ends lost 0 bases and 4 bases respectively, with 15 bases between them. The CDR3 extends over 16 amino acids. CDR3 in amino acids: CASSYSGRRNIYGYTL. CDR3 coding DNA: TGTGCCAGCAGTTACTCTGGGAGACGGAATATCTATGGCTACACCCTC.

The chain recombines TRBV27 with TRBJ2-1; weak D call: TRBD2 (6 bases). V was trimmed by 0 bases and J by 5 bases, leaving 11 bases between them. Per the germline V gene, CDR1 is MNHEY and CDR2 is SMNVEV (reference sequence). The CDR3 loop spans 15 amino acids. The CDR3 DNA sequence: TGTGCCAGCAGTTTATCCGGGAGAAATCACAATGAGCAGTTCTTC. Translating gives CASSLSGRNHNEQFF.

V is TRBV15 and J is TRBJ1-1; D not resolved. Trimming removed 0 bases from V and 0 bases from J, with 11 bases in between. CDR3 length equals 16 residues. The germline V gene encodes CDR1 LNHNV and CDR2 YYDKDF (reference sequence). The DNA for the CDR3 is TGTGCCACCAGCAGAGATTTTGACACTTTGAACACTGAAGCTTTCTTT. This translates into CATSRDFDTLNTEAFF.